This T cell receptor (beta chain) is drawn from a study of tumor-infiltrating lymphocytes in primary liver carcinoma. The approximately 17-32 mg bulk tissue piece was not sorted before simultaneous RNA and DNA extraction. Patients showed chronic HBV infection and an absence of prior treatment. Total RNA amounting to 500 ng was the source from which TCR beta cDNA was made with a constant-region primer. ARM-PCR was slightly modified, and three nested multiplex PCR rounds with it gave rise to the TCR beta libraries. MiXCR, applied by TCRdb to the multiplex PCR reads, yields one record per CDR3 protein. The data hold approximately 73,000 distinct CDR3 sequences, with about two thirds observed a single time. Of note for this clonotype: This may be a read error, as it is one base from a much larger clone.

The sample comprised liver tumor tissue from sampling region 4. This sample's subset: tumor region T4, right-lateral pole. The TCR comes from a woman between 55 and 75 years old with primary liver carcinoma and hepatitis B virus infection.

The CDR3 is CASSFGTSGITGFNEQFF. In DNA, the CDR3 is TGTGCCAGCAGCTTCGGGACTAGCGGGATTACTGGGTTCAATGAGCAGTTCTTC. The chain has TRBV12-3 or TRBV12-4 and TRBJ2-1; TRBD2 matches 13 bases. CDR3 length: 18 amino acids. V shed 6 bases and J 6 bases; nucleotides not matched to a gene: 14.